This T cell receptor beta chain was identified in a study of blood T cell repertoires in COVID-19. The assay was immunoSEQ multiplex PCR, and TCRdb's table has in-frame clones only and misses some. The table includes some 250,000 clones, about 89% detected once. This CDR3 spans 16 amino acids. CDR1 and CDR2 from the germline V gene are SGHRS and YFSETQ. After removal of 4 bases from V and 7 bases from J, the junction contained 12 bases not matched to a gene. V and J are TRBV5-1 and TRBJ1-2; TRBD1 aligns across 11 bases. The receptor was derived from a man between 40 and 49 years old who had recovered from COVID-19. Specimen: PBMCs or T cells enriched from blood (not recorded which). CDR3 nucleotides: TGCGCCAGCAGCATTTCCGGGACAGGGGGTTTGCGTGGCTACACCTTC. Its translation is CASSISGTGGLRGYTF.